This TCR beta chain is drawn from a study of blood T cell repertoires in COVID-19. Whole-study context: T cells, B-cell-depleted T cells, or PBMCs supplied cDNA or gDNA.

TCRdb's table, derived via immunoSEQ multiplex PCR, lists solely in-frame clones and lacks some. The repertoire includes hundreds of thousands of clones, roughly 84% of them detected once, and 1.4% to 1.5% sits in the top ten. The CDR3 is 12 residues long. V shed 1 base and J shed 9 bases, with 9 bases lying between them. Germline V gene sequence: CDR1 LGHDT, CDR2 YNNKEL (reference sequence). V usage is TRBV3-1 (or the pseudogene TRBV3-2) and J usage is TRBJ1-1; tentative D call: TRBD1 (6 bases). Sequencing input: PBMCs or T cells enriched from blood (not recorded which). The receptor was derived from a woman aged 18-29 years who had been exposed to COVID-19. The DNA for the CDR3 is TGTGCCAGCAGCCAAGCAACAGGGAAAGCTTTCTTT. Protein: CASSQATGKAFF.